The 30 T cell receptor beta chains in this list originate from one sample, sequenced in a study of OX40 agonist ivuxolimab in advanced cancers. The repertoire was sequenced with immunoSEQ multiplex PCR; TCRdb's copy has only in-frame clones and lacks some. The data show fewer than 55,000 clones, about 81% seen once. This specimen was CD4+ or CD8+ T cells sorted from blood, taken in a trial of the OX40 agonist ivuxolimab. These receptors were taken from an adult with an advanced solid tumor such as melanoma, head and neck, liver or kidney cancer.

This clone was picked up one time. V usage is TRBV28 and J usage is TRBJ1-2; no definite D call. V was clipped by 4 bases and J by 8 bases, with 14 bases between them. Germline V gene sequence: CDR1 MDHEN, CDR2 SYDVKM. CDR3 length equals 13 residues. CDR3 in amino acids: CASSSAGYRGYTF. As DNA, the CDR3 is TGTGCCAGCAGTTCGGCGGGGTACCGGGGCTACACCTTC.

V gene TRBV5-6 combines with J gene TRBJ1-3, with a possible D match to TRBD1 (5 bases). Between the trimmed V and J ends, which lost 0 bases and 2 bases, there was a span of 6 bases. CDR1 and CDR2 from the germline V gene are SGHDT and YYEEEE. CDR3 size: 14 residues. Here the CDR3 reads CASSLAGAGNTIYF. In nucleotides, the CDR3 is TGTGCCAGCAGCTTGGCGGGGGCTGGAAACACCATATATTTT. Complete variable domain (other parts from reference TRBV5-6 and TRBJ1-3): DAGVTQSPTHLIKTRGQQVTLRCSPKSGHDTVSWYQQALGQGPQFIFQYYEEEERQRGNFPDRFSGHQFPNYSSELNVNALLLGDSALYLCASSLAGAGNTIYFGEGSWLTVV.

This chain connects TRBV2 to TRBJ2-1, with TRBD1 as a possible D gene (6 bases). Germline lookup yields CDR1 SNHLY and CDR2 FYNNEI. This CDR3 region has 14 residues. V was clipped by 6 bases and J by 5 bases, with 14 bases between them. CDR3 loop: CASRPGQANNEQFF. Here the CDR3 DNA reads TGTGCCAGCAGACCGGGACAAGCAAACAATGAGCAGTTCTTC.

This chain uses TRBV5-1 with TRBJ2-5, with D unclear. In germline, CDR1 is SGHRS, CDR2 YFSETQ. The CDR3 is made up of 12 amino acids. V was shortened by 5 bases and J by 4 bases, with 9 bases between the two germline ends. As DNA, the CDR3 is TGCGCCAGCAGTACAAGTTCAGAGACCCAGTACTTC. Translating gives CASSTSSETQYF. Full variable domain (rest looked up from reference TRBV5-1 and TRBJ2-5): KAGVTQTPRYLIKTRGQQVTLSCSPISGHRSVSWYQQTPGQGLQFLFEYFSETQRNKGNFPGRFSGRQFSNSRSEMNVSTLELGDSALYLCASSTSSETQYFGPGTRLLVL.

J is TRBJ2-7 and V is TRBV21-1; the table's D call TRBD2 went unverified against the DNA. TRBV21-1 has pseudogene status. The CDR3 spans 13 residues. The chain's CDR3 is CAGSRGRAYEQYF. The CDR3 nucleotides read TGTGCCGGCAGCAGGGGGAGGGCCTACGAGCAGTACTTC.

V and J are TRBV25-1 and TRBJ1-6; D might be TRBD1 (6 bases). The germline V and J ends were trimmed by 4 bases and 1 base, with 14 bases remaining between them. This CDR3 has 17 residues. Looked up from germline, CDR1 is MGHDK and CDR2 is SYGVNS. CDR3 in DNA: TGTGCCAGCAGTGGTTCAGGGGTGGTGTCCTATAATTCACCCCTCCACTTT. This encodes CASSGSGVVSYNSPLHF.

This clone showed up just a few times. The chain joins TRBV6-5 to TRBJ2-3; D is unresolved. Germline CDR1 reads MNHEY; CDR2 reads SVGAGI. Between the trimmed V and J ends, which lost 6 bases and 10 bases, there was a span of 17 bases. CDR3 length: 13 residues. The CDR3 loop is CASSSSSQAAQYF. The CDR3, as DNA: TGTGCCAGCAGCTCCTCGTCCCAAGCTGCGCAGTATTTT.

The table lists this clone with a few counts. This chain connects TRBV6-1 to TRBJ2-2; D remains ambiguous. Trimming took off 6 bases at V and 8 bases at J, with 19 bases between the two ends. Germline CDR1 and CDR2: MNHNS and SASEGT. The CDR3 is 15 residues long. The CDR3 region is CASSDLIYSDGELFF. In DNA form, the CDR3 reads TGTGCCAGCAGCGATTTGATCTACAGCGATGGGGAGCTGTTTTTT.

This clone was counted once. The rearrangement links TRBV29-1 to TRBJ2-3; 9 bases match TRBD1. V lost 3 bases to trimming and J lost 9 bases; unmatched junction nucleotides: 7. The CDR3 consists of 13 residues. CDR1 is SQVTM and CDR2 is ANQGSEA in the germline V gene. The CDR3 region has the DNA TGCAGCGTTGATGTGGAAGGACAGGGGACGCAGTATTTT. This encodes CSVDVEGQGTQYF.

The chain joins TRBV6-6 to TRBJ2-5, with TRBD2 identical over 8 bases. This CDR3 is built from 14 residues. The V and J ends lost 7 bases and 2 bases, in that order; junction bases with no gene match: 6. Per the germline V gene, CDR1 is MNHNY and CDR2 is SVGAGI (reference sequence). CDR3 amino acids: CASTMGGGQETQYF. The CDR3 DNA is TGTGCCAGCACCATGGGCGGGGGGCAAGAGACCCAGTACTTC.

As DNA, the CDR3 is TGTGCCAGCAGCACGAGACTAGCTTCCGGGGAGCTGTTTTTT. This codes for CASSTRLASGELFF. The rearrangement joins TRBV5-4 to TRBJ2-2; 7 bases align to TRBD2. The V gene end was trimmed by 4 bases and the J gene end by 6 bases; junction bases not matched to a gene: 6. CDR1 SGHNT and CDR2 YYREEE come from the germline V gene (reference sequence). The CDR3 length is 14 residues.

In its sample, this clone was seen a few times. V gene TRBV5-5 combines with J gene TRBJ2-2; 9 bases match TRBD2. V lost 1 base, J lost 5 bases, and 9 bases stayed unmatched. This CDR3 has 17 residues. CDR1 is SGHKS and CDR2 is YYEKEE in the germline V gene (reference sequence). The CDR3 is CASSLLASGARTGELFF. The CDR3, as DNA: TGTGCCAGCAGCTTGCTGGCTAGCGGGGCGAGGACCGGGGAGCTGTTTTTT.

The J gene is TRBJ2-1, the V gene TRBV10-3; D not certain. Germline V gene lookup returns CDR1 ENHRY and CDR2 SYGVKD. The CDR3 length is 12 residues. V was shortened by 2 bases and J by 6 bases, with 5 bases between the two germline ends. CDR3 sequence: CAISEGRNEQFF. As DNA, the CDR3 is TGTGCCATCAGTGAGGGACGCAATGAGCAGTTCTTC.

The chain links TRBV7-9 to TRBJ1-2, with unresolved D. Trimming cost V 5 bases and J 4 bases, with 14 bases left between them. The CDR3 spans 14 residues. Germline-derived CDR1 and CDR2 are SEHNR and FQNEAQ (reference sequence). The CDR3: CASSPRKGFYGYTF. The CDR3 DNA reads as TGTGCCAGCAGCCCCCGTAAGGGCTTCTATGGCTACACCTTC.

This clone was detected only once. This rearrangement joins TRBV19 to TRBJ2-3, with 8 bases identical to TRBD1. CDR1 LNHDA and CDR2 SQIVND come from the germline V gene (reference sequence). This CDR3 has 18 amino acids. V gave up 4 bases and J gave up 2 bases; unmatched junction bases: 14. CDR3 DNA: TGTGCCAGTAGTAGCCGCACCGGGACAGGCCTTTCCACAGATACGCAGTATTTT. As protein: CASSSRTGTGLSTDTQYF. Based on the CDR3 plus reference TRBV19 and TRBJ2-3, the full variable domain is DGGITQSPKYLFRKEGQNVTLSCEQNLNHDAMYWYRQDPGQGLRLIYYSQIVNDFQKGDIAEGYSVSREKKESFPLTVTSAQKNPTAFYLCASSSRTGTGLSTDTQYFGPGTRLTVL.

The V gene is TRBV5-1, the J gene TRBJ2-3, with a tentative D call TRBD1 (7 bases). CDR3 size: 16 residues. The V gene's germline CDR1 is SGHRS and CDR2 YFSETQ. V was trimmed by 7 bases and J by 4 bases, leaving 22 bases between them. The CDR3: CASGTVTGQASDTQYF. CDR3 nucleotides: TGCGCCAGCGGGACTGTGACAGGGCAGGCATCAGATACGCAGTATTTT. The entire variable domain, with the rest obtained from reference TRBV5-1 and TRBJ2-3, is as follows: KAGVTQTPRYLIKTRGQQVTLSCSPISGHRSVSWYQQTPGQGLQFLFEYFSETQRNKGNFPGRFSGRQFSNSRSEMNVSTLELGDSALYLCASGTVTGQASDTQYFGPGTRLTVL.

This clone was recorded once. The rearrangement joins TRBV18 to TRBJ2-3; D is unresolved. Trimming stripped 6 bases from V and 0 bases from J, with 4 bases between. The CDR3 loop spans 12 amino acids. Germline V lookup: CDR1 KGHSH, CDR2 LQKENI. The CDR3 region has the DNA TGTGCCAGCTCCCCGAGCACAGATACGCAGTATTTT. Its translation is CASSPSTDTQYF.

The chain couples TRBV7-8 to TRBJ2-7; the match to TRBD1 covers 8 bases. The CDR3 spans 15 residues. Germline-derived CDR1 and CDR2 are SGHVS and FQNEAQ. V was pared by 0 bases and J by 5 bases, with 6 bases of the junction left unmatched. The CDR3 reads CASSLATGAADEQYF. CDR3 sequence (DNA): TGTGCCAGCAGCTTAGCGACAGGGGCTGCCGACGAGCAGTACTTC.

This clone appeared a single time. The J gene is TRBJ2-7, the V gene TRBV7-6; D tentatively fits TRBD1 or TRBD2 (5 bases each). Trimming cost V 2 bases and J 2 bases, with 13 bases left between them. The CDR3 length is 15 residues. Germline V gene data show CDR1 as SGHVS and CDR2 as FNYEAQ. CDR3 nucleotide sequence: TGTGCCAGCAGCTTAATGGGGGATGGGACCTACGAGCAGTACTTC. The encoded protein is CASSLMGDGTYEQYF. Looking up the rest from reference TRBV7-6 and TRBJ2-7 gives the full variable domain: GAGVSQSPRYKVTKRGQDVALRCDPISGHVSLYWYRQALGQGPEFLTYFNYEAQQDKSGLPNDRFSAERPEGSISTLTIQRTEQRDSAMYRCASSLMGDGTYEQYFGPGTRLTVT.

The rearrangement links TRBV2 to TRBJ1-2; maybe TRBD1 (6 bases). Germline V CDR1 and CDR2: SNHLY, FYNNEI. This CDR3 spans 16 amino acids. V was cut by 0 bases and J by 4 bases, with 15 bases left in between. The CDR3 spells CASSEAGTPEAYGYTF. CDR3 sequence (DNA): TGTGCCAGCAGTGAAGCCGGGACACCGGAGGCCTATGGCTACACCTTC.

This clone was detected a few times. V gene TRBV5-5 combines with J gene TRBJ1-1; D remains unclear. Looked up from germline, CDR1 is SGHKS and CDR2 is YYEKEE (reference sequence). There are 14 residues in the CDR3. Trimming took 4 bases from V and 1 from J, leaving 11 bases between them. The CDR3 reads CASSRPGANTEAFF. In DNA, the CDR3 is TGTGCCAGCAGCCGACCGGGAGCGAACACTGAAGCTTTCTTT. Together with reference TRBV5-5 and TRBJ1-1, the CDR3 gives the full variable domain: DAGVTQSPTHLIKTRGQQVTLRCSPISGHKSVSWYQQVLGQGPQFIFQYYEKEERGRGNFPDRFSARQFPNYSSELNVNALLLGDSALYLCASSRPGANTEAFFGQGTRLTVV.

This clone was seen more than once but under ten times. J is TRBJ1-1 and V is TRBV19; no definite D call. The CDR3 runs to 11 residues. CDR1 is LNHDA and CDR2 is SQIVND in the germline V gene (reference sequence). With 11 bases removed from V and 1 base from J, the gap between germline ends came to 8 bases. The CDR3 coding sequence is TGTGCCTCGGAGAAGAACACTGAAGCTTTCTTT. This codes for CASEKNTEAFF.

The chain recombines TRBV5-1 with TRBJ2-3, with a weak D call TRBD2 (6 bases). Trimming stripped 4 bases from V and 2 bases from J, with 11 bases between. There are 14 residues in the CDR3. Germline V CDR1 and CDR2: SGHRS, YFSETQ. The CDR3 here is CASSRDSLTDTQYF. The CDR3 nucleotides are TGCGCCAGCAGCCGGGACTCCCTCACAGATACGCAGTATTTT.

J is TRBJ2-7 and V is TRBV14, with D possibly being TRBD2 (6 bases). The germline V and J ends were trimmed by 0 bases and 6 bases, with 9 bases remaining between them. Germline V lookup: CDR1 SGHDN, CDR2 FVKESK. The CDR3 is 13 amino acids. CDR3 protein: CASSQDLGGEQYF. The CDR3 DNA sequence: TGTGCCAGCAGCCAAGATTTGGGAGGCGAGCAGTACTTC.

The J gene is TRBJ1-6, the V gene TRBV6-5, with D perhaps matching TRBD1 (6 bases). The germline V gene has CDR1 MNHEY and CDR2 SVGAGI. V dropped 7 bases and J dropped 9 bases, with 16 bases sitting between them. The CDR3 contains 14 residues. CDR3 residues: CASTLTGPRSPLHF. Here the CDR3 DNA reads TGTGCCAGCACTCTCACAGGGCCTCGTTCACCCCTCCACTTT.

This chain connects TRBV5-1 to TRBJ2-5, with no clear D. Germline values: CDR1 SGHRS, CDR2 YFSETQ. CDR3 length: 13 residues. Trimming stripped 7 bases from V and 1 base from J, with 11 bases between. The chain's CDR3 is CASRNPSQETQYF. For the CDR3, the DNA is TGCGCCAGCCGCAACCCCAGCCAAGAGACCCAGTACTTC.

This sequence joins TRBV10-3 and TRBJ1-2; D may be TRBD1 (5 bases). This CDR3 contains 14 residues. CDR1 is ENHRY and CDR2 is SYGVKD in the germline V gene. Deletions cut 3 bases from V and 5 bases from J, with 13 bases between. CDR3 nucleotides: TGTGCCATCAGTGATGAACAGGACTTGTATGGCTACACCTTC. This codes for CAISDEQDLYGYTF.

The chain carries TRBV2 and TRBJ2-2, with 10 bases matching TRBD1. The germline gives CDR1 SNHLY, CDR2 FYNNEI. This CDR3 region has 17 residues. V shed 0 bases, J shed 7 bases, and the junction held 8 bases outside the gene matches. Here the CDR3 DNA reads TGTGCCAGCAGTGAAGCGCTGGGACAGGGGAAGAACGGGGAGCTGTTTTTT. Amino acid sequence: CASSEALGQGKNGELFF.

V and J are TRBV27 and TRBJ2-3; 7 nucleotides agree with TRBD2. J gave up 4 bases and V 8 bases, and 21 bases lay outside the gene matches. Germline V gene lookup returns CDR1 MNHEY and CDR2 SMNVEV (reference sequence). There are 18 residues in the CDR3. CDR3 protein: CASRRLAVSSGNSDTQYF. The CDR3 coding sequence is TGTGCCAGCCGACGACTAGCTGTCTCGTCGGGGAACTCAGATACGCAGTATTTT.

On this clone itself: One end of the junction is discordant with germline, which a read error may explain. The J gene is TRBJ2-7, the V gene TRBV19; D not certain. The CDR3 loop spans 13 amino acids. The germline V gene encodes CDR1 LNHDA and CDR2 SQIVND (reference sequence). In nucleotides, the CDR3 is TGTGCCAGTAGCATAGGCTATTCCTACGAGCAGTACTTC. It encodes CASSIGYSYEQYF.